The 14 T cell receptor beta chains presented below share a single source sample, sequenced in a study of T cell changes during pregnancy in multiple sclerosis (dated by TCRdb to the late 2010s). Receptors were amplified or captured by the immunoSEQ multiplex PCR assay. TCRdb carries this immuneACCESS record with in-frame sequences only. Its versions omit some clonotypes, under half of them owing to an unresolved V gene in the studies checked, with the rest unexplained. This sample comprises approximately 66,000 clones, approximately 92% of them detected only once. In total, the top ten clones hold roughly 2% of the sample. The sequencing used peripheral blood, collected in the third trimester of pregnancy. Receptors were obtained from a female donor in good health, enrolled as a control in a pregnancy study.

The genes are TRBV6-9 and TRBJ1-4; no reliable D call. Between the trimmed V and J ends, which lost 2 bases and 0 bases, there was a span of 13 bases. This CDR3 region has 17 residues. Germline V gives CDR1 MNHGY, CDR2 SVAAGI. CDR3 loop: CASSYTPRRPTNEKLFF. Written as DNA, the CDR3 is TGTGCCAGCAGTTATACCCCCCGGCGGCCAACTAATGAAAAACTGTTTTTT.

The chain combines TRBV7-9 with TRBJ2-7; 15 bases line up with TRBD2. The CDR3 spans 15 residues. The germline gives CDR1 SEHNR, CDR2 FQNEAQ (reference sequence). Trimming removed 4 bases from V and 6 bases from J; junction bases left unmatched: 4. CDR3 amino acids: CASSYRGLAGGEQYF. The CDR3, as DNA: TGTGCCAGCAGCTACAGGGGACTAGCGGGAGGCGAGCAGTACTTC. Looking up the rest from reference TRBV7-9 and TRBJ2-7 gives the full variable domain: DTGVSQNPRHKITKRGQNVTFRCDPISEHNRLYWYRQTLGQGPEFLTYFQNEAQLEKSRLLSDRFSAERPKGSFSTLEIQRTEQGDSAMYLCASSYRGLAGGEQYFGPGTRLTVT.

This chain connects TRBV27 to TRBJ2-5; D perhaps matches TRBD2 (5 bases). Germline loops: CDR1 MNHEY, CDR2 SMNVEV (reference sequence). V shed 3 bases and J shed 1 base, with 12 bases lying between them. There are 15 residues in the CDR3. In DNA form, the CDR3 reads TGTGCCAGCAGTTTTGTATCAGGACTCCAAGAGACCCAGTACTTC. Residues: CASSFVSGLQETQYF.

The chain employs TRBV18 and TRBJ2-1, with 9 bases lining up with TRBD1. This CDR3 has 14 residues. The V gene's germline CDR1 is KGHSH and CDR2 LQKENI. Trimming took 8 bases from V and 3 from J; bases not matched to a gene: 5. The CDR3 DNA reads as TGTGCCAGCGCAGACAGGGGGGACTACAATGAGCAGTTCTTC. Translation gives CASADRGDYNEQFF.

This chain joins TRBV23-1 and TRBJ1-6; 9 bases map to TRBD1. TRBV23-1 is an open reading frame, and its role is uncertain. The CDR3 has 18 amino acids. Trimming at V came to 4 bases and at J to 9 bases, leaving 16 bases not matched to a gene. CDR3 nucleotides: TGCGCCAGCAGTCCCTCCCGGACGACACAGGGGGCTCGTTCACCCCTCCACTTT. Its translation: CASSPSRTTQGARSPLHF.

The chain recombines TRBV15 with TRBJ2-7, with 10 positions matching TRBD2. The CDR3 runs to 15 residues. V dropped 7 bases and J dropped 3; count of bases not matched to a gene: 9. Germline CDR1 reads LNHNV; CDR2 reads YYDKDF (reference sequence). CDR3 bases: TGTGCCACCAATAACCTAGCGGGAGAAAACTACGAGCAGTACTTC. It encodes CATNNLAGENYEQYF.

The chain carries TRBV19 and TRBJ2-3, with TRBD2 matching 10 bases. After removal of 5 bases from V and 2 bases from J, the junction contained 7 bases not matched to a gene. The CDR3 consists of 16 residues. The germline V gene has CDR1 LNHDA and CDR2 SQIVND (reference sequence). The CDR3 bases are TGTGCCAGTAGTCTGGGACTAGCGAGCTCCACAGATACGCAGTATTTT. Its translation: CASSLGLASSTDTQYF.

This chain uses TRBV19 with TRBJ1-1; D remains ambiguous. CDR1 is LNHDA and CDR2 is SQIVND in the germline V gene (reference sequence). Trimming pared 6 bases from V and 4 bases from J, leaving 12 bases between. The CDR3 loop spans 13 amino acids. CDR3: CASSRGSITEAFF. Here the CDR3 DNA reads TGTGCCAGTAGCCGAGGGAGCATCACTGAAGCTTTCTTT.

The chain combines TRBV12-5 with TRBJ2-7; TRBD1 is a possible D gene (6 bases). The CDR3 length is 16 residues. Germline V gives CDR1 LGHNT, CDR2 FRNRAP. V shed 6 bases and J shed 5 bases, with 23 bases lying between them. CDR3 residues: CASGETKRQVRHEQYF. The CDR3 DNA reads TGTGCTAGTGGGGAAACCAAAAGACAGGTACGTCACGAGCAGTACTTC.

The gene calls are TRBV5-1 and TRBJ2-3, with D hard to call. The CDR3 runs to 17 residues. V dropped 2 bases and J dropped 2 bases, with 18 bases sitting between them. Germline lookup yields CDR1 SGHRS and CDR2 YFSETQ. CDR3 loop: CASSFWNGAEPTDTQYF. In DNA, the CDR3 is TGCGCCAGCAGCTTCTGGAATGGCGCGGAGCCCACAGATACGCAGTATTTT.

This chain links TRBV19 with TRBJ2-5; D might be TRBD2 (5 bases). Germline CDR1 LNHDA, CDR2 SQIVND (reference sequence). Trimming removed 5 bases at V and 4 bases at J, with 11 bases between. This CDR3 contains 13 residues. CDR3 nucleotides: TGTGCCAGTAGTTCCCCGGGGTCAGAGACCCAGTACTTC. Translated, it gives CASSSPGSETQYF.

The chain joins TRBV28 to TRBJ1-5; no definite D call. Trimming shortened V by 3 bases and J by 4 bases, and 13 bases separated the two germline ends. The CDR3 covers 15 residues. Germline CDR1 MDHEN, CDR2 SYDVKM. CDR3 nucleotides: TGTGCCAGCAGTTTTAAAGCTACCCGTAATCAGCCCCAGCATTTT. Translating gives CASSFKATRNQPQHF.

V gene TRBV10-1 combines with J gene TRBJ2-5; TRBD1 might be the D (6 bases). The CDR3 extends over 16 amino acids. The V gene lost 0 bases and the J gene lost 1 base, with 12 bases spanning the gap. Per germline, CDR1 WNHNN and CDR2 SYGVQD (reference sequence). In DNA, the CDR3 is TGCGCCAGCAGTGAGTCAGGGGGAGAAAGCCAAGAGACCCAGTACTTC. Its translation: CASSESGGESQETQYF.

The chain recombines TRBV6-5 with TRBJ1-6, with D maybe TRBD1 (5 bases). V was pared by 7 bases and J by 5 bases, with 12 bases between. Germline CDR1 and CDR2: MNHEY and SVGAGI. This CDR3 has 14 residues. The CDR3 DNA is TGTGCCAGCACCCCAGGGCCCGATAATTCACCCCTCCACTTT. It codes for CASTPGPDNSPLHF.